What follows are 10 T cell receptor beta chains derived from one specimen sequenced in a study of Graves' ophthalmopathy and Graves' hyperthyroidism. Amplification of the TCR beta CDR3 regions used RNA transcripts (as template). HTBI-primed first-round RT-PCR preceded second-round multiplex PCR. MiXCR, run by TCRdb on the multiplex PCR reads, gives a single entry per CDR3 protein. Of about 1.2 million distinct CDR3 sequences listed, roughly 35% were seen once; the top ten hold around 10%. The sample comprised peripheral blood or thyroid tissue (not recorded which). The receptors derive from an adult man with Graves' hyperthyroidism.

The rearrangement uses TRBV5-4 and TRBJ2-5, with TRBD2 matching over 8 bases. Per the germline V gene, CDR1 is SGHNT and CDR2 is YYREEE (reference sequence). This CDR3 comprises 13 residues. J lost 0 bases, V lost 10 bases, and 5 bases had no gene match. The DNA of the CDR3 is TGTGCCGTACGCGGGGGGAACCAAGAGACCCAGTACTTC. Its protein is CAVRGGNQETQYF.

This clonotype has just a few counts. CDR3 region: CASSYPPGGRGTGELFF. DNA of the CDR3: TGTGCCAGCAGTTACCCCCCAGGGGGGCGAGGCACCGGGGAGCTGTTTTTT. The chain is built from TRBV7-2 and TRBJ2-2; TRBD1 might be the D (7 bases). V was clipped by 6 bases and J by 4 bases, with 21 bases between them. Germline V gene lookup returns CDR1 SGHTA and CDR2 FQGNSA. The CDR3 is 17 amino acids. Based on the CDR3 plus reference TRBV7-2 and TRBJ2-2, the full variable domain is GAGVSQSPSNKVTEKGKDVELRCDPISGHTALYWYRQSLGQGLEFLIYFQGNSAPDKSGLPSDRFSAERTGGSVSTLTIQRTQQEDSAVYLCASSYPPGGRGTGELFFGEGSRLTVL.

This clonotype was seen at least ten times. J is TRBJ2-2 and V is TRBV29-1, with TRBD2 matching 11 bases. Germline V gene data show CDR1 as SQVTM and CDR2 as ANQGSEA. V lost 7 bases to trimming and J lost 5 bases; unmatched junction nucleotides: 0. The CDR3 consists of 12 residues. Written as DNA, the CDR3 is TGCAGCGGGACTAGCGGGACCGGGGAGCTGTTTTTT. Its protein product is CSGTSGTGELFF.

The CDR3 region has the DNA TGTGCCAGCAGCGGGACAGCACGGGGGGAGCTGTTTTTT. As protein: CASSGTARGELFF. This chain connects TRBV9 to TRBJ2-2, with a weak D call TRBD1 (6 bases). CDR1 and CDR2 (germline): SGDLS, YYNGEE. Trimming shortened V by 3 bases and J by 8 bases, and 11 bases separated the two germline ends. This CDR3 is built from 13 residues.

This clonotype occurred a few times. V and J are TRBV6-2 or TRBV6-3 and TRBJ2-7; no firm D call. Deletions cut 7 bases from V and 5 bases from J, with 9 bases between. There are 11 residues in the CDR3. Germline CDR1 reads MNHEY; CDR2 reads SVGEGT. In DNA form, the CDR3 reads TGTGCCAGCAATCAAGGGCACGAGCAGTACTTC. It specifies CASNQGHEQYF.

The J gene is TRBJ2-7, the V gene TRBV20-1; perhaps TRBD1 as D (7 bases). Between the trimmed V and J ends, which lost 1 base and 0 bases, there was a span of 13 bases. The CDR3 loop spans 15 amino acids. Germline CDR1 is DFQATT and CDR2 is SNEGSKA (reference sequence). In DNA form, the CDR3 reads TGCAGTGCTAGAGGTCAGGGGGGAGCCTCCTACGAGCAGTACTTC. Translation gives CSARGQGGASYEQYF.

This clonotype was detected many times. This rearrangement joins TRBV29-1 to TRBJ2-7, with D possibly being TRBD1 (6 bases). Trimming stripped 6 bases from V and 0 bases from J, with 15 bases between. Per germline, CDR1 SQVTM and CDR2 ANQGSEA. The CDR3 length is 14 residues. For the CDR3, the DNA is TGCAGCGTGGGGAAACAGGGCTCCTCCTACGAGCAGTACTTC. Translation gives CSVGKQGSSYEQYF.

A single count supports this clonotype. The CDR3 region is CATSRARQGINYGYTF. In DNA form, the CDR3 reads TGTGCCACCAGCAGAGCAAGACAGGGAATTAACTATGGCTACACCTTC. The chain uses TRBV15 and TRBJ1-2, with TRBD1 identical over 7 bases. This CDR3 spans 16 amino acids. Germline CDR1 reads LNHNV; CDR2 reads YYDKDF (reference sequence). Losses at the gene ends were 1 base for V and 1 base for J; bases not matched to a gene: 6.

Details on this clonotype: Germline is not matched at one junction end, which may reflect a read error. The chain links TRBV10-2 to TRBJ1-2; D possibly corresponds to TRBD1 (5 bases). CDR1 is WSHSY and CDR2 is SAAADI in the germline V gene. This CDR3 region has 14 residues. CDR3 in amino acids: CASSYGGAPNGYTF. CDR3 nucleotide sequence: TGTGCCAGCAGTTACGGAGGGGCTCCCAATGGCTACACCTTC.

At least ten counts were recorded for this clonotype. This CDR3 is CASSLVRGWTEAFF. Here the CDR3 DNA reads TGTGCCAGCAGCTTAGTCAGGGGCTGGACTGAAGCTTTCTTT. The genes are TRBV11-1 and TRBJ1-1; D perhaps matches TRBD1 (6 bases). The CDR3 sequence is 14 residues long. V was shortened by 1 base and J by 5 bases, with 11 bases between the two germline ends. Per germline, CDR1 SGHAT and CDR2 FQDESV (reference sequence).